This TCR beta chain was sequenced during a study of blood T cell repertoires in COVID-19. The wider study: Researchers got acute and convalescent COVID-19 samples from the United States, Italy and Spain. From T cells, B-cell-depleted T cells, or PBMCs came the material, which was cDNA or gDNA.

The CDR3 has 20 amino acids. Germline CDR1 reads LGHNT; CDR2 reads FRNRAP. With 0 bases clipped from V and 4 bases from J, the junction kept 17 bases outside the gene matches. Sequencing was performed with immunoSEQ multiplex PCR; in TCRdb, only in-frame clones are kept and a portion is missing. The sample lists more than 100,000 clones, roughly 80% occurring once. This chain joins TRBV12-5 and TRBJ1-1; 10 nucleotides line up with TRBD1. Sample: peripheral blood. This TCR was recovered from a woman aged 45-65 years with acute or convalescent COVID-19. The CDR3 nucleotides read TGTGCTAGTGGTTTGGTACGGGGGACAGGGGCGGAGGCGCTTGTCACTGAAGCTTTCTTT. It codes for CASGLVRGTGAEALVTEAFF.